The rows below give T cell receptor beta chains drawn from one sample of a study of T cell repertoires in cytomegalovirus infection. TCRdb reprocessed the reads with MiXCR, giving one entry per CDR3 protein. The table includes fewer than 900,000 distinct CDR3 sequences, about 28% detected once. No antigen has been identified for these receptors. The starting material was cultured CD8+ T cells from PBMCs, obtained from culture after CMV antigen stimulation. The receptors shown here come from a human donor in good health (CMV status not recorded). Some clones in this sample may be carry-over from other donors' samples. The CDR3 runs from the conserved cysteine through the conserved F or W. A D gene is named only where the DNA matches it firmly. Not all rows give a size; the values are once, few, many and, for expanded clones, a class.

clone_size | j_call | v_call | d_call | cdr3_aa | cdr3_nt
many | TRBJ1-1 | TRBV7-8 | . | CASSLGRTNTEAFF | TGTGCCAGCAGCTTAGGACGGACGAACACTGAAGCTTTCTTT
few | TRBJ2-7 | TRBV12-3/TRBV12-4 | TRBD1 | CASRSTGTGAYEQYF | TGTGCCAGCAGATCTACCGGGACAGGGGCTTACGAGCAGTACTTC
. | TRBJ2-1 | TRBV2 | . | CASTEGGSLTLGNEQFF | TGTGCCAGCACCGAAGGGGGATCCCTCACCTTGGGCAATGAGCAGTTCTTC
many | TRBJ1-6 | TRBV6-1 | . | CASRGVGNYNSPLHF | TGTGCCAGCAGAGGAGTAGGGAACTATAATTCACCCCTCCACTTT
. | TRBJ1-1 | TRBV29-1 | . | CSVETGKTNTEAFF | TGCAGCGTTGAAACAGGGAAGACGAACACTGAAGCTTTCTTT
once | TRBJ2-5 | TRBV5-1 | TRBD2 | CASSLGASGGHQETQYF | TGCGCCAGCAGCTTGGGGGCGAGCGGGGGCCACCAAGAGACCCAGTACTTC
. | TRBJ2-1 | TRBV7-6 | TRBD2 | CASSLGGLAEYNEQFF | TGTGCCAGCAGCTTAGGGGGACTAGCGGAGTACAATGAGCAGTTCTTC
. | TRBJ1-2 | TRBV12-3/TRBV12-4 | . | CASSEQVIANYGYTF | TGTGCCAGCAGCGAACAGGTCATAGCTAACTATGGCTACACCTTC
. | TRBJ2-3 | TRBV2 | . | CASEPGGTDTQYF | TGTGCCAGCGAGCCGGGGGGCACAGATACGCAGTATTTT
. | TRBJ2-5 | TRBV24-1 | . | CAAAGTQETQYF | TGTGCCGCGGCCGGGACGCAAGAGACCCAGTACTTC
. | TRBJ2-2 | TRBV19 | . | CASSIRGPPYTGELFF | TGTGCCAGTAGTATTCGCGGACCCCCCTACACCGGGGAGCTGTTTTTT
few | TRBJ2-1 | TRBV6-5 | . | CASSYGQGSSYNEQFF | TGTGCCAGCAGTTACGGCCAGGGGAGCTCCTACAATGAGCAGTTCTTC
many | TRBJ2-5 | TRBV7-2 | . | CASSSPSERVEETQYF | TGTGCCAGCAGCTCTCCGTCTGAGCGGGTAGAAGAGACCCAGTACTTC
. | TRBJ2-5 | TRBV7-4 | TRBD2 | CASSPTSGGATGETQYF | TGTGCCAGCAGCCCCACTAGCGGGGGGGCAACGGGAGAGACCCAGTACTTC
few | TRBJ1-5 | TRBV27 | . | CASSLSYPNQPQRF | TGTGCCAGCAGTTTAAGTTACCCCAATCAGCCCCAGCGTTTT
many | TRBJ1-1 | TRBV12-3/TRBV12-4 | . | CASSLIRTEAFF | TGTGCCAGCAGTTTAATTCGGACTGAAGCTTTCTTT
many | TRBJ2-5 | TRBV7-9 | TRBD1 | CASSSTGQQETQYF | TGTGCCAGCAGCTCCACGGGACAGCAAGAGACCCAGTACTTC
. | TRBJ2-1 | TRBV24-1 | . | CATSDWTQGSYNEQFF | TGTGCCACCAGTGATTGGACCCAAGGCTCCTACAATGAGCAGTTCTTC
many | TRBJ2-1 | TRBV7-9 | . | CASSLKWQRNEQFF | TGTGCCAGCAGCTTAAAATGGCAGAGGAATGAGCAGTTCTTC
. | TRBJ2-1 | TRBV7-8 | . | CASSPTAGLTYNEQFF | TGTGCCAGCAGCCCGACAGCAGGGTTAACCTACAATGAGCAGTTCTTC
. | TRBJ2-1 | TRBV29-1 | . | CSVEEPPNEQFF | TGCAGCGTTGAAGAACCTCCCAATGAGCAGTTCTTC
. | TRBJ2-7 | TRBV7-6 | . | CASSSRPGAYEQYF | TGTGCCAGCAGCTCTCGGCCGGGAGCCTACGAGCAGTACTTC
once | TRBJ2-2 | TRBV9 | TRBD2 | CASSVEGGGGTGELFF | TGTGCCAGCAGCGTAGAGGGCGGCGGGGGCACCGGGGAGCTGTTTTTT
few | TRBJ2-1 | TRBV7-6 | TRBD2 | CASSSPGTTFNEQFF | TGTGCCAGCAGCTCCCCTGGGACTACCTTCAATGAGCAGTTCTTC
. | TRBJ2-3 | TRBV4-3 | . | CASSQEEGTDTQYF | TGCGCCAGCAGCCAAGAGGAGGGAACAGATACGCAGTATTTT
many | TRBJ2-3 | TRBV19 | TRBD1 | CASSIRRGRTDTQYF | TGTGCCAGTAGTATTCGCAGGGGGCGCACAGATACGCAGTATTTT
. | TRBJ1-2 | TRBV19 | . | CASSMRVPQRDGYTF | TGTGCCAGTAGTATGAGAGTCCCCCAGAGGGACGGCTACACCTTC
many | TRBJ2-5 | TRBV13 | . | CASSSRGGRETQYF | TGTGCCAGCAGCTCTAGGGGTGGTCGCGAGACCCAGTACTTC
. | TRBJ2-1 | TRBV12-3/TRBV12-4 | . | CASSLAALEGRFF | TGTGCCAGCAGTTTAGCAGCCCTGGAGGGTCGGTTCTTC
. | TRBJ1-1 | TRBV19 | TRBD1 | CASSNRRQGEAFF | TGTGCCAGTAGTAATCGAAGACAGGGCGAAGCTTTCTTT
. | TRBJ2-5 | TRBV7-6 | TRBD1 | CASSQTGEKETQYF | TGTGCCAGCAGCCAGACAGGGGAGAAAGAGACCCAGTACTTC
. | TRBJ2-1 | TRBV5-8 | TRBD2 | CASSPGLAAGDEQFF | TGTGCCAGCAGCCCGGGACTAGCAGCGGGGGATGAGCAGTTCTTC
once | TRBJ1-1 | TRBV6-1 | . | CASSEAIGSGKTEAFF | TGTGCCAGCAGTGAAGCGATAGGGAGTGGGAAGACTGAAGCTTTCTTT
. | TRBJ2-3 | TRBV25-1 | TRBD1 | CASSEFRTGSDTQYF | TGTGCCAGCAGTGAATTCAGGACAGGGTCAGATACGCAGTATTTT
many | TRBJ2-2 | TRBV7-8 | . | CASSSKLGGGATTGELFF | TGTGCCAGCAGCTCGAAGCTGGGAGGCGGGGCCACCACCGGGGAGCTGTTTTTT
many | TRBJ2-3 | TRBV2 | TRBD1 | CARDRQGETDTQYF | TGTGCCAGGGACCGACAGGGGGAAACAGATACGCAGTATTTT
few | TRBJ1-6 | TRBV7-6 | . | CASSLEMVERSNSPLHF | TGTGCCAGCAGCTTAGAAATGGTCGAAAGGTCTAATTCACCCCTCCACTTT
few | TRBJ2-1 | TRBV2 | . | CASSGQRQFF | TGTGCCAGCAGCGGCCAAAGGCAGTTCTTC
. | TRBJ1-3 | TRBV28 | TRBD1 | CASSDDRASGNTIYF | TGTGCCAGCAGTGACGACAGGGCCTCTGGAAACACCATATATTTT
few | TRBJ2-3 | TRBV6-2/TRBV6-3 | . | CAANEIPTDTQYF | TGTGCTGCCAACGAAATCCCCACAGATACGCAGTATTTT
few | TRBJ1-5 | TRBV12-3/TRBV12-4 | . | CASSRTNQPQHF | TGTGCCAGCAGTCGTACCAATCAGCCCCAGCATTTT
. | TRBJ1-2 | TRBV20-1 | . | CSARDGEGGYTF | TGCAGTGCTAGAGATGGGGAAGGGGGCTACACCTTC
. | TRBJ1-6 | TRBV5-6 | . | CASSGRVEGYNSPLHF | TGTGCCAGCAGCGGACGCGTAGAGGGATATAATTCACCCCTCCACTTT
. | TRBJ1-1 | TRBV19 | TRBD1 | CASSKPRDRFFAFF | TGTGCCAGTAGTAAACCTCGGGACAGGTTCTTTGCTTTCTTT
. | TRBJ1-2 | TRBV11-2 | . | CASSLGTRTHNYGYTF | TGTGCCAGCAGCTTAGGGACACGGACTCATAACTATGGCTACACCTTC
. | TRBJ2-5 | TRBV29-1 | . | CSVVKLGETQYF | TGCAGCGTTGTAAAACTAGGGGAGACCCAGTACTTC
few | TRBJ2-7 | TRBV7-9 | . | CASSSAIGQYEQYF | TGTGCCAGCAGCTCCGCGATTGGACAGTACGAGCAGTACTTC
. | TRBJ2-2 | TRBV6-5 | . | CASQTGRVDSGELFF | TGTGCCAGCCAAACGGGCAGGGTAGACTCCGGGGAGCTGTTTTTT
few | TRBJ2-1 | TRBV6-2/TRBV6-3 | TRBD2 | CASSYFLAGGYNEQFF | TGTGCCAGCAGTTACTTTCTAGCGGGGGGTTACAATGAGCAGTTCTTC
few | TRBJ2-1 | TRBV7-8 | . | CASSLYRRGTYNEQFF | TGTGCCAGCAGCTTATACAGGCGGGGAACCTACAATGAGCAGTTCTTC
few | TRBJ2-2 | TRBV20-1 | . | CSAPERANTGELFF | TGCAGTGCCCCGGAGCGGGCTAACACCGGGGAGCTGTTTTTT
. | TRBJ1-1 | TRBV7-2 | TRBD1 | CASSLNRGQDTEAFF | TGTGCCAGCAGCTTAAATAGGGGGCAAGACACTGAAGCTTTCTTT
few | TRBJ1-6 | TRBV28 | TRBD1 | CASSDRGSSPLHF | TGTGCCAGCAGCGACAGGGGAAGTTCACCCCTCCACTTT
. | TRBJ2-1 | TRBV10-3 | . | CAISPRTNNNEQFF | TGTGCCATCAGCCCCCGGACTAACAACAATGAGCAGTTCTTC
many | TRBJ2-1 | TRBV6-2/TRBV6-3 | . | CASSQVWEQFF | TGTGCCAGCAGCCAAGTCTGGGAGCAGTTCTTC
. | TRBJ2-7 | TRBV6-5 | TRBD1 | CASSYSDRDEQYF | TGTGCCAGCAGTTATTCCGACAGGGACGAGCAGTACTTC
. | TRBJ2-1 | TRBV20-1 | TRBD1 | CSAKQGGEQFF | TGCAGTGCTAAACAGGGGGGAGAGCAGTTCTTC
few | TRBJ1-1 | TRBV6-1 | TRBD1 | CASSELPGQGATEAFF | TGTGCCAGCAGTGAATTGCCGGGACAGGGGGCCACTGAAGCTTTCTTT
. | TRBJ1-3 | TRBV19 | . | CASLKEGRGNTIYF | TGTGCCAGCCTTAAGGAGGGAAGAGGAAACACCATATATTTT
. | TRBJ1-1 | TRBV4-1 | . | CASSQPGYMNTEAFF | TGCGCCAGCAGCCAACCGGGATATATGAACACTGAAGCTTTCTTT